This entry lists 3 T cell receptor beta chains sequenced from one sample in a study of OX40 agonist ivuxolimab in advanced cancers. Profiled with immunoSEQ multiplex PCR; TCRdb holds only in-frame clones, not every one. The sample shows some 68,000 clones, more than 75% of them seen only once. The starting material was CD4+ or CD8+ T cells sorted from blood, obtained in a trial of the OX40 agonist ivuxolimab. These receptors all come from an adult with an advanced solid tumor such as melanoma, head and neck, liver or kidney cancer.

CDR3 sequence reads: CASSPEGAGNTIYF. CDR3 DNA: TGCGCCAGCAGCCCCGAGGGAGCCGGAAACACCATATATTTT. The chain has TRBV5-1 and TRBJ1-3, with no clear D. CDR3 length: 14 amino acids. With 4 bases removed from V and 4 bases from J, the gap between germline ends came to 12 bases. Germline loops: CDR1 SGHRS, CDR2 YFSETQ.

The rearrangement links TRBV30 to TRBJ1-4; tentative D call: TRBD1 (5 bases). Trimming stripped 3 bases from V and 4 bases from J, with 18 bases between. The CDR3 consists of 16 residues. Germline CDR1 GTSNPN, CDR2 SVGIG (reference sequence). The CDR3 DNA is TGTGCCTGGAGGGGGGGAACACCGGCTCTTAATGAAAAACTGTTTTTT. It specifies CAWRGGTPALNEKLFF.

This clone has just one count. J is TRBJ1-5 and V is TRBV11-2; D remains unclear. Trimming took 0 bases from V and 0 from J, leaving 9 bases between them. The CDR3 is made up of 16 amino acids. The germline gives CDR1 SGHAT, CDR2 FQNNGV. CDR3 sequence: CASSLDGRNSNQPQHF. The CDR3 region has the DNA TGTGCCAGCAGCTTAGATGGCAGGAATAGCAATCAGCCCCAGCATTTT.